This TCR beta chain was sequenced during a study of blood T cell repertoires in COVID-19. The method was immunoSEQ multiplex PCR; TCRdb's version includes in-frame clones alone and lacks a portion of them. The table lists hundreds of thousands of clones, around 87% of them singletons. Germline V gene sequence: CDR1 LGHNA, CDR2 YSLEER. Trimming took 4 bases from V and 11 from J; bases not matched to a gene: 11. The CDR3 covers 14 residues. This rearrangement joins TRBV4-3 to TRBJ2-3; 8 positions match TRBD2. The receptor was isolated from a woman aged 40 to 55 who had recovered from COVID-19. The sequenced sample was peripheral blood. This CDR3 is CASSPLSGTSEQYF. DNA for the CDR3: TGCGCCAGCAGCCCATTATCCGGGACTAGTGAGCAGTATTTT.